Here is one T cell receptor (beta chain) with its context. Its matching antigen is unknown. In the original processing: Filtering differed for immunoSEQ, which gave only junction sequences without quality scores. Assay: immunoSEQ multiplex PCR; the TCRdb copy retains only in-frame clones and omits some. D and trimming were read from the DNA, whereas the V and J calls and clone size are those reported in that table. The table lists roughly 200,000 clones, approximately 70% of them singletons. The data were obtained in a study of shared clonotypes between healthy human individuals. Recent acute infections and vaccinations were absent in the healthy HIV-negative adult donors. General study results and limits: Larger richness was generally estimated for naive than memory subsets.

Germline CDR1 is SGHVS and CDR2 is FNYEAQ. Trimming took 2 bases from V and 8 from J; bases not matched to a gene: 9. This CDR3 has 15 amino acids. The TCR was taken from a man under 40 in good health. V is TRBV7-6 and J is TRBJ2-1, with 7 bases lining up with TRBD1. Sequences were obtained from memory CD4+ T cells sorted from blood. Subset here: CD45RA-negative fraction. The CDR3 DNA sequence: TGTGCCAGCAGCTTATCAGGGGGTGGTTTCGATGAGCAGTTCTTC. Protein product: CASSLSGGGFDEQFF. The full variable domain, rest sourced from reference TRBV7-6 and TRBJ2-1, is GAGVSQSPRYKVTKRGQDVALRCDPISGHVSLYWYRQALGQGPEFLTYFNYEAQQDKSGLPNDRFSAERPEGSISTLTIQRTEQRDSAMYRCASSLSGGGFDEQFFGPGTRLTVL.